The 24 T cell receptor beta chains below all came from one sample that was sequenced in a study of blood T cell repertoires in COVID-19. Produced via immunoSEQ multiplex PCR; TCRdb's table is partial and in-frame only. The sample gives under 450,000 clones, approximately 80% of which show up once; more than 0.95% is in the top ten. The sample taken for sequencing was peripheral blood. Receptor source: a human donor with acute or convalescent COVID-19. The donor label of this sample is uncertain.

This rearrangement joins TRBV3-1 (or the pseudogene TRBV3-2) to TRBJ1-4; D remains unclear. This CDR3 comprises 16 residues. The germline V and J ends were trimmed by 1 base and 8 bases, with 17 bases remaining between them. In germline, CDR1 is LGHDT, CDR2 YNNKEL (reference sequence). CDR3 bases: TGTGCCAGCAGCCAAGGTGCCTTGCGGGAGGGCGAAAAACTGTTTTTT. It codes for CASSQGALREGEKLFF.

This clone was seen only a few times. This sequence joins TRBV14 and TRBJ1-3, with a possible D match to TRBD1 (6 bases). The germline gives CDR1 SGHDN, CDR2 FVKESK. V shed 3 bases and J shed 0 bases, with 21 bases lying between them. CDR3 length: 19 residues. This CDR3 is CASSHRGASTHSSGNTIYF. CDR3 in DNA: TGTGCCAGCAGCCACAGGGGAGCCTCCACCCATTCCTCTGGAAACACCATATATTTT.

This clone was observed a handful of times. The chain employs TRBV5-1 and TRBJ2-2; 7 bases map to TRBD1. V shed 9 bases, J shed 2 bases, and the junction held 10 bases outside the gene matches. The CDR3 has 15 amino acids. Germline V lookup: CDR1 SGHRS, CDR2 YFSETQ. For the CDR3, the DNA is TGCGCCACTTCGACGGGACAGCCTAACACCGGGGAGCTGTTTTTT. Protein product: CATSTGQPNTGELFF.

A note on this clone: The same CDR3 arises from other DNA sequences in this sample as well. The chain's CDR3 is CASSRNRGTYNEQFF. CDR3 in DNA: TGTGCCAGCAGCCGAAACAGGGGAACCTACAATGAGCAGTTCTTC. V is TRBV2 and J is TRBJ2-1; 7 nucleotides match TRBD1. The V segment lost 6 bases and the J segment 2 bases; nucleotides outside the gene matches: 7. Germline CDR1 and CDR2: SNHLY and FYNNEI. This CDR3 is 15 amino acids long.

The chain is built from TRBV2 and TRBJ1-2; no clear D gene. Trimming left V 7 bases short and J 0 bases short, with 9 bases between. The CDR3 is 13 residues long. Germline V lookup: CDR1 SNHLY, CDR2 FYNNEI. The CDR3 DNA follows: TGTGCCAGCACTTGGACTTCTAACTATGGCTACACCTTC. This translates into CASTWTSNYGYTF. The entire variable domain, with the rest obtained from reference TRBV2 and TRBJ1-2, is as follows: EPEVTQTPSHQVTQMGQEVILRCVPISNHLYFYWYRQILGQKVEFLVSFYNNEISEKSEIFDDQFSVERPDGSNFTLKIRSTKLEDSAMYFCASTWTSNYGYTFGSGTRLTVV.

The J gene is TRBJ2-1, the V gene TRBV7-2; 11 bases are a match to TRBD2. Per the germline V gene, CDR1 is SGHTA and CDR2 is FQGNSA. V lost 2 bases and J lost 4; bases outside the gene matches: 7. This CDR3 is built from 17 residues. CDR3 nucleotide sequence: TGTGCCAGCAGCTTATCCCGGACTAGCGGGCCGTACAATGAGCAGTTCTTC. Encoded protein: CASSLSRTSGPYNEQFF.

This clone was seen only once. The V and J genes are TRBV30 and TRBJ1-1; perhaps TRBD1 as D (6 bases). The CDR3 is 13 amino acids. Per germline, CDR1 GTSNPN and CDR2 SVGIG (reference sequence). Trimming pared 4 bases from V and 8 bases from J, leaving 17 bases between. The CDR3 DNA follows: TGTGCCTGGAACTGGGGGGGCACGTCAGAAGCTTTCTTT. This codes for CAWNWGGTSEAFF.

The V call is TRBV7-8, the J call TRBJ1-5, with a tentative D call TRBD1 (6 bases). The length of the CDR3 is 20 residues. CDR1 and CDR2 from the germline V gene are SGHVS and FQNEAQ. Trimming took off 1 base at V and 0 bases at J, with 22 bases between the two ends. The chain's CDR3 is CASSLDLGGQGMVSNQPQHF. The CDR3 nucleotides read TGTGCCAGCAGCTTAGATCTAGGGGGTCAGGGTATGGTTAGCAATCAGCCCCAGCATTTT.

This sequence joins TRBV9 and TRBJ1-3; 10 bases align to TRBD1. The germline gives CDR1 SGDLS, CDR2 YYNGEE. Germline trimming cut 3 bases from V and 4 bases from J; bases unmatched to any gene: 4. This CDR3 has 15 residues. The chain's CDR3 is CASSATGGAGNTIYF. CDR3 DNA sequence: TGTGCCAGCAGCGCGACAGGGGGCGCAGGAAACACCATATATTTT. The variable domain in full, with the rest retrieved from reference TRBV9 and TRBJ1-3, is DSGVTQTPKHLITATGQRVTLRCSPRSGDLSVYWYQQSLDQGLQFLIQYYNGEERAKGNILERFSAQQFPDLHSELNLSSLELGDSALYFCASSATGGAGNTIYFGEGSWLTVV.

This clone was observed a handful of times. J is TRBJ1-1 and V is TRBV5-8, with TRBD1 identical over 8 bases. CDR3 length: 12 residues. V lost 5 bases to trimming and J lost 8 bases; unmatched junction nucleotides: 5. Germline V gives CDR1 SGHTS, CDR2 YDEGEE. CDR3 in amino acids: CASRPGTGEAFF. In DNA, the CDR3 is TGTGCCAGCAGACCCGGGACAGGAGAAGCTTTCTTT.

The gene calls are TRBV30 and TRBJ1-2, with 9 bases lining up with TRBD1. Germline trimming cut 5 bases from V and 5 bases from J; bases unmatched to any gene: 3. The CDR3 runs 12 residues. The germline CDR1 and CDR2 sequences are GTSNPN and SVGIG (reference sequence). The CDR3 spells CAWGDREYGYTF. As DNA, the CDR3 is TGTGCCTGGGGGGACAGGGAATATGGCTACACCTTC.

V is TRBV12-3 or TRBV12-4 and J is TRBJ1-1, with TRBD1 matching 9 bases. The CDR3 runs 12 residues. After removal of 7 bases from V and 10 bases from J, the junction contained 7 bases not matched to a gene. The CDR3 region is CASIQQGAGAFF. For the CDR3, the DNA is TGTGCCAGCATCCAACAGGGGGCTGGAGCTTTCTTT.

The chain employs TRBV19 and TRBJ2-7; 9 nucleotides agree with TRBD1. V lost 5 bases to trimming and J lost 4 bases; unmatched junction nucleotides: 9. The CDR3 loop spans 15 amino acids. The V gene's germline CDR1 is LNHDA and CDR2 SQIVND (reference sequence). The CDR3 reads CASSLPGQGGYEQYF. In DNA, the CDR3 is TGTGCCAGTAGTCTTCCGGGACAGGGTGGTTACGAGCAGTACTTC.

This sequence joins TRBV3-1 (or the pseudogene TRBV3-2) and TRBJ2-3; tentative D call: TRBD2 (5 bases). This CDR3 has 18 residues. V was shortened by 1 base and J by 1 base, with 18 bases between the two germline ends. Germline values: CDR1 LGHDT, CDR2 YNNKEL (reference sequence). CDR3 loop: CASSQVPRGLGGTDTQYF. The CDR3 DNA reads TGTGCCAGCAGCCAAGTTCCTCGCGGGCTGGGTGGCACAGATACGCAGTATTTT.

With regard to this clone: Other DNA sequences in this specimen translate into the identical CDR3. The J gene is TRBJ1-6, the V gene TRBV5-1; TRBD1 matches 10 bases. The CDR3 is 14 amino acids. The V and J ends lost 4 bases and 10 bases, in that order; junction bases with no gene match: 5. The germline CDR1 and CDR2 sequences are SGHRS and YFSETQ. CDR3 in DNA: TGCGCCAGCAGCCTGGGACAGGGGAGCTCACCCCTCCACTTT. This encodes CASSLGQGSSPLHF.

The J gene is TRBJ1-2, the V gene TRBV19; 9 bases are a match to TRBD1. Germline CDR1 LNHDA, CDR2 SQIVND (reference sequence). After removal of 6 bases from V and 8 bases from J, the junction contained 7 bases not matched to a gene. The CDR3 contains 13 residues. The CDR3 reads CASRLTGGWGYTF. For the CDR3, the DNA is TGTGCCAGTAGGCTGACAGGGGGATGGGGCTACACCTTC.

The chain uses TRBV4-2 and TRBJ1-2; 10 bases map to TRBD1. Germline V CDR1 and CDR2: LGHNA, YNFKEQ. The V gene end was trimmed by 2 bases and the J gene end by 4 bases; junction bases not matched to a gene: 13. The CDR3 length is 18 residues. The DNA for the CDR3 is TGTGCCAGCAGCCAATACGCCGGGACAGGGGTCTCGTTCTATGGCTACACCTTC. Amino acid sequence: CASSQYAGTGVSFYGYTF.

The table lists this clone with a few counts. The rearrangement joins TRBV7-7 to TRBJ2-3; 7 bases are a match to TRBD2. V shed 5 bases and J 2 bases; nucleotides not matched to a gene: 1. The CDR3 runs to 13 residues. Germline CDR1 reads SSHAT; CDR2 reads FNYEAQ (reference sequence). DNA for the CDR3: TGTGCCAGCAGCCGGGACTACACAGATACGCAGTATTTT. Amino acids: CASSRDYTDTQYF.

This chain joins TRBV18 and TRBJ1-1, with TRBD1 matching 8 bases. CDR1 KGHSH and CDR2 LQKENI come from the germline V gene. The CDR3 is 15 residues long. V lost 2 bases, J lost 3 bases, and 5 bases stayed unmatched. This chain's CDR3 is CASSPGQGGYTEAFF. The CDR3 DNA is TGTGCCAGCTCACCAGGACAGGGAGGTTACACTGAAGCTTTCTTT.

The chain uses TRBV7-2 and TRBJ1-2; possible D gene TRBD1, 5 bases. Trimming removed 2 bases from V and 8 bases from J, with 24 bases in between. Germline V gene sequence: CDR1 SGHTA, CDR2 FQGNSA. This CDR3 has 17 residues. The CDR3 DNA is TGTGCCAGCAGCTTATCTCATCGGGGGACGGTGGGGGAGGGCTACACCTTC. Its translation: CASSLSHRGTVGEGYTF.

The CDR3 DNA reads as TGCGCCAGCAGCTCTACGGTTGGCACAGATACGCAGTATTTT. Encoded protein: CASSSTVGTDTQYF. The rearrangement uses TRBV5-1 and TRBJ2-3; no definite D call. Trimming cost V 3 bases and J 1 base, with 9 bases left between them. The germline V gene has CDR1 SGHRS and CDR2 YFSETQ. The CDR3 length is 14 residues.

The genes are TRBV6-5 and TRBJ2-2, with D possibly being TRBD2 (6 bases). CDR1 MNHEY and CDR2 SVGAGI come from the germline V gene. Trimming took 2 bases from V and 5 from J, leaving 9 bases between them. This CDR3 is 14 amino acids long. CDR3 nucleotides: TGTGCCAGCAGTTACGGGGCGGGGACCGGGGAGCTGTTTTTT. The encoded protein is CASSYGAGTGELFF.

The chain couples TRBV28 to TRBJ1-5; D is undetermined. This CDR3 is 15 amino acids long. Germline V lookup: CDR1 MDHEN, CDR2 SYDVKM. V lost 2 bases and J lost 2, with 10 bases in between. As DNA, the CDR3 is TGTGCCAGCAGTTTAATGCGGGCCCGCAATCAGCCCCAGCATTTT. Translated, it gives CASSLMRARNQPQHF. Combining the CDR3 with reference TRBV28 and TRBJ1-5 gives the whole variable domain DVKVTQSSRYLVKRTGEKVFLECVQDMDHENMFWYRQDPGLGLRLIYFSYDVKMKEKGDIPEGYSVSREKKERFSLILESASTNQTSMYLCASSLMRARNQPQHFGDGTRLSIL.

On this clone itself: This CDR3 is also generated by other DNA sequences in the sample. The chain is built from TRBV3-1 (or the pseudogene TRBV3-2) and TRBJ1-2; TRBD1 is a possible D gene (5 bases). The germline V gene has CDR1 LGHDT and CDR2 YNNKEL (reference sequence). The CDR3 extends over 15 amino acids. The germline V and J ends were trimmed by 0 bases and 2 bases, with 10 bases remaining between them. The CDR3 is CASSQDGGVNYGYTF. The CDR3 DNA reads TGTGCCAGCAGCCAAGACGGGGGTGTGAACTATGGCTACACCTTC.